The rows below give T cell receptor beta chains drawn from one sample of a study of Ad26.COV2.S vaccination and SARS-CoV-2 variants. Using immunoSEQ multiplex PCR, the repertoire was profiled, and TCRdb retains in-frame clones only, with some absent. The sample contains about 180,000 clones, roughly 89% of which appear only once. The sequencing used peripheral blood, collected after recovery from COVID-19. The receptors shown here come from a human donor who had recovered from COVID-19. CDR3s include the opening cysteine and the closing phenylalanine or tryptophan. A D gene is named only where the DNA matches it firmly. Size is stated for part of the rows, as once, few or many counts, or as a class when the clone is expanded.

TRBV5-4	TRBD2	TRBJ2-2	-	TGTGCCAGCAGCTCTCGGACTAGCGGGGTCACCGGGGAGCTGTTTTTT	CASSSRTSGVTGELFF
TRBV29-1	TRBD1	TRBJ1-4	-	TGCAGCGTTGAAGAATGGGACAGGGGGGAAGAAAAACTGTTTTTT	CSVEEWDRGEEKLFF
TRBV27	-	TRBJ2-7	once	TGTGCCAGCAGTTCCCACAACGAGCAGTACTTC	CASSSHNEQYF
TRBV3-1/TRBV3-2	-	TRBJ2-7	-	TGTGCCAGCAGCCAAGGCAGATTGGGCGAGCAGTACTTC	CASSQGRLGEQYF
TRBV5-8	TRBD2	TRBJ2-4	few	TGTGCCAGCGATTATCTAGCGGGAGAGGGCATTCAGTACTTC	CASDYLAGEGIQYF
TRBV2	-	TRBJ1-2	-	TGTGCCAGCAAAAGGGAAAACTATGGCTACACCTTC	CASKRENYGYTF
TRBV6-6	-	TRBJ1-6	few	TGTGCCACTATATCGGGTGGTAATTCACCCCTCCACTTT	CATISGGNSPLHF
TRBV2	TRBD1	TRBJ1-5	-	TGTGCCAGCACAGGGGGAAGTCAGCCCCAGCATTTT	CASTGGSQPQHF
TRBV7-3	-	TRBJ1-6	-	TGTGCCAGCAGCTTAGATCCAGATTCACCCCTCCACTTT	CASSLDPDSPLHF
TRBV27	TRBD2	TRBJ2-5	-	TGTGCCAGCAGTTTATGGGCGGGAGGGCCGGAGACCCAGTACTTC	CASSLWAGGPETQYF
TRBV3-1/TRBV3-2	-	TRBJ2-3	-	TGTGCCAGCAGCCAAGATTCTGGGGGCCTCAGAACAGATACGCAGTATTTT	CASSQDSGGLRTDTQYF
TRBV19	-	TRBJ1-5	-	TGTGCCAGTAGTATAAGGAGCAGCTCAAATCAGCCCCAGCATTTT	CASSIRSSSNQPQHF
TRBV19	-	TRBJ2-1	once	TGTGCCAGTAGCCAGACAGGAGGCTCCTACAATGAGCAGTTCTTC	CASSQTGGSYNEQFF
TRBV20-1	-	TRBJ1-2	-	TGCAGTGCTCCGGAGGTCTGGGGCTACACCTTC	CSAPEVWGYTF
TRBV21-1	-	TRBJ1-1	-	TGTGCCAGCTGCAAACTTTCGAACACTGAAGCTTTCTTT	CASCKLSNTEAFF